Listed below are T cell receptor beta chains from one sample, sequenced in a study of CD4 and CD8 cells across lung adenocarcinoma regions. From the PCR reads, TCRdb called clonotypes with MiXCR, one entry per CDR3 protein. The top ten clones hold 33% of a sample with 10,000 to 15,000 distinct CDR3 sequences, approximately 53% of them seen once. Sequenced material: CD8+ T cells from the center of a lung tumor. The receptors were sampled from a female donor with lung adenocarcinoma. The CD4 and CD8 labels of this study may be unreliable. Each CDR3 is given with its conserved first and last residue. The D gene is left open where the match is weak. Clone sizes are given selectively: once, few, many, or a class where the clone is expanded.

v_gene	abundance	d_gene	j_gene	CDR3aa	CDR3nt
TRBV6-5	few	NA	TRBJ1-6	CASSYHRALNSPLHF	TGTGCCAGCAGTTACCACCGGGCCCTAAATTCACCCCTCCACTTT
TRBV27	NA	NA	TRBJ2-1	CASSAGPRVSNEQFF	TGTGCCAGCAGTGCCGGGCCTAGGGTGTCGAATGAGCAGTTCTTC
TRBV6-1	NA	NA	TRBJ2-4	CASSPSGLRTKNTQYF	TGTGCCAGCAGTCCCAGCGGGCTCCGAACCAAAAATACGCAGTATTTC
TRBV7-2	NA	TRBD2	TRBJ2-1	CASSTRNRLAGGIGNEQFF	TGTGCCAGCAGCACTCGAAATCGACTAGCGGGGGGGATTGGCAATGAGCAGTTCTTC
TRBV6-1	medium-sized	NA	TRBJ1-5	CASSVANQPQHF	TGTGCCAGCAGTGTCGCTAATCAGCCCCAGCATTTT
TRBV10-3	NA	NA	TRBJ2-1	CAISDGTAASEQFF	TGTGCCATCAGTGATGGGACCGCGGCAAGTGAGCAGTTCTTC
TRBV6-1	few	NA	TRBJ1-5	CASSPTDSNQPQHF	TGTGCCAGCAGCCCAACAGATAGCAATCAGCCCCAGCATTTT
TRBV6-1	NA	TRBD2	TRBJ2-7	CASSEGGGRYEQYF	TGTGCCAGCAGTGAGGGGGGGGGTAGGTACGAGCAGTACTTC
TRBV6-1	NA	TRBD1	TRBJ2-7	CASSARDRSSYEQYF	TGTGCCAGCAGTGCCCGGGACAGGTCTTCCTACGAGCAGTACTTC
TRBV6-1	NA	NA	TRBJ2-4	CASRWRGATDIQYF	TGTGCCAGCCGATGGAGAGGGGCGACAGACATTCAGTATTTC
TRBV6-5	few	TRBD2	TRBJ2-7	CASSFTSGGATAYEQYF	TGTGCCAGCAGTTTTACTAGCGGGGGGGCCACTGCCTACGAGCAGTACTTC
TRBV12-3/TRBV12-4	NA	TRBD1	TRBJ2-1	CASSYRQGGSYNEQFF	TGTGCCAGCAGTTACCGACAGGGTGGCTCCTACAATGAGCAGTTCTTC
TRBV6-5	NA	NA	TRBJ2-5	CASSYAGALGETQYF	TGTGCCAGCAGTTACGCCGGGGCCCTGGGGGAGACCCAGTACTTC
TRBV6-1	NA	NA	TRBJ2-4	CAAKGGRGTDTQYF	TGTGCCGCCAAGGGGGGGAGAGGCACAGATACTCAGTACTTC
TRBV6-1	NA	TRBD1	TRBJ2-3	CAGGEAAGGLDTQYF	TGTGCCGGGGGTGAAGCGGCAGGGGGCTTAGATACCCAGTATTTT
TRBV6-1	NA	TRBD2	TRBJ2-4	CASSEGGLAGRDQNIQYF	TGTGCCAGCAGTGAAGGGGGACTAGCGGGCCGGGACCAAAACATTCAGTACTTC
TRBV10-3	NA	TRBD1	TRBJ2-2	CAISDPGQGTGGELFF	TGTGCCATCAGTGACCCGGGACAGGGGACGGGCGGGGAGCTGTTTTTT
TRBV6-1	few	NA	TRBJ2-5	CASSGGTASVGTQYF	TGTGCCAGCAGTGGAGGGACCGCATCAGTGGGGACCCAGTACTTC
TRBV27	NA	TRBD2	TRBJ2-3	CASSSLAGGQQDTQYF	TGTGCCAGCAGTTCTCTAGCGGGAGGGCAACAAGATACGCAGTATTTT
TRBV6-1	NA	TRBD2	TRBJ2-5	CASSETSGYSQDTQYF	TGTGCCAGCAGCGAGACTAGCGGCTATAGCCAAGATACCCAGTACTTC
TRBV11-2	NA	NA	TRBJ2-3	CASSLVLLVAERDTQYF	TGTGCCAGCAGCTTAGTGCTTCTTGTGGCAGAGAGAGATACGCAGTATTTT
TRBV10-1	NA	TRBD2	TRBJ2-5	CASSESPGGGDEQYF	TGCGCCAGCAGTGAGTCCCCGGGAGGGGGGGATGAGCAGTACTTC
TRBV6-5	many	NA	TRBJ2-3	CASSYEGTLLTDTQYF	TGTGCCAGCAGTTACGAGGGGACACTCCTCACAGATACGCAGTATTTT
TRBV6-2/TRBV6-3	NA	TRBD1	TRBJ1-1	CASSPMTGDGTEAFF	TGTGCCAGCAGTCCCATGACAGGGGATGGCACTGAAGCTTTCTTT
TRBV10-1	many	NA	TRBJ1-1	CASSESMEVDEAFF	TGCGCCAGCAGTGAGTCGATGGAGGTGGATGAAGCTTTCTTT
TRBV6-5	NA	TRBD1	TRBJ2-1	CASAARPGTGLGEQFF	TGTGCCAGCGCTGCTCGACCAGGGACAGGGTTAGGGGAGCAGTTCTTC
TRBV6-5	NA	NA	TRBJ2-4	CASSYGNIQYF	TGTGCCAGCAGTTATGGCAACATTCAGTACTTC